This is a list of T cell receptor beta chains from one sample in a study of cytotoxic CD8 clonotypes in ibrutinib-treated CLL. Profiled with immunoSEQ multiplex PCR; TCRdb holds only in-frame clones, not every one. The data contain about 160,000 clones, 81% of them singletons. Sequenced here: PBMCs, sampled after 12 months of ibrutinib treatment. The receptors come from a human donor with chronic lymphocytic leukemia. Both conserved end residues are part of each CDR3. The D gene is left open where the match is weak. Clone size appears in some rows only: once, few, many, or a class for an expanded clone.

j_call clone_size v_call d_call cdr3_aa cdr3_nt
TRBJ2-3 - TRBV7-6 TRBD2 CASSLHGGGTDTQYF TGTGCCAGCAGCTTACACGGGGGGGGCACAGATACGCAGTATTTT
TRBJ2-1 - TRBV6-6 - CASTERAGSYNEQFF TGTGCCAGCACAGAGCGGGCAGGCTCCTACAATGAGCAGTTCTTC
TRBJ2-7 - TRBV19 - CASIPGVYEHPRRYF TGTGCCAGTATTCCAGGCGTCTACGAGCATCCCCGGAGGTACTTC
TRBJ1-4 - TRBV29-1 TRBD1 CSVGTGITNEKLFF TGCAGCGTTGGGACAGGGATAACTAATGAAAAACTGTTTTTT
TRBJ1-2 - TRBV28 - CASSPGGQNYGYTF TGTGCCAGCAGTCCGGGGGGGCAGAACTATGGCTACACCTTC
TRBJ2-6 few TRBV5-1 - CASTYVGPGANVLTF TGCGCCAGCACTTATGTTGGACCTGGGGCCAACGTCCTGACTTTC
TRBJ2-7 once TRBV18 TRBD1 CASSVDRVEQYF TGTGCCAGCTCAGTGGACAGGGTTGAGCAGTACTTC
TRBJ2-7 - TRBV27 - CASSFLPLPSYEQYF TGTGCCAGCAGTTTCCTGCCATTGCCCTCCTACGAGCAGTACTTC
TRBJ2-1 few TRBV9 - CASSVGLASNNEQFF TGTGCCAGCAGCGTAGGGCTAGCGTCGAATAATGAGCAGTTCTTC
TRBJ2-5 - TRBV6-5 TRBD2 CASSQAGGRETQYF TGTGCCAGCAGTCAAGCGGGAGGGAGGGAGACCCAGTACTTC
TRBJ1-5 - TRBV6-5 TRBD1 CASSRDRATQPQHF TGTGCCAGCAGCCGGGACAGGGCCACGCAGCCCCAGCATTTT